In this sample, the clone carrying this T cell receptor (beta chain) turned up once. As yet, its antigen is unknown. In germline, CDR1 is MNHNS, CDR2 SASEGT. V lost 2 bases to trimming and J lost 3 bases; unmatched junction nucleotides: 12. The CDR3 has 17 amino acids. This table comes from immunoSEQ multiplex PCR, and its TCRdb copy is limited to in-frame clones, with some not included. The table shows tens of thousands of clones, with more than 85% occurring only once. Stable patients also lacked confetti depigmentation, a sign of active vitiligo. This sample stems from a study of resident and recirculating memory T cells in vitiligo. Study findings and constraints: Clonality differed among vitiligo lesions, with no unique dominant clone.

Sequenced material: blood. The genes are TRBV6-1 and TRBJ2-7; 8 nucleotides agree with TRBD1. This TCR was sampled from a male donor with vitiligo. CDR3 coding DNA: TGTGCCAGCAGTGAACAGGGGGCGCCACAGGGATACTACGAGCAGTACTTC. Translated: CASSEQGAPQGYYEQYF.